Sequencing of this TCR beta chain was carried out in a study of blood T cells in healthy people across ages. A note on this clonotype: Its target is not known.

Donation came from healthy Caucasian individuals in Russia who were aged about 6 to 100. Germline CDR1 DFQATT, CDR2 SNEGSKA (reference sequence). V was shortened by 3 bases and J by 4 bases, with 18 bases between the two germline ends. This CDR3 comprises 15 residues. Whole-study results and caveats: In older individuals, TCR beta diversity per million T cells was lower, falling roughly linearly with age. The long-lived group displayed more naive CD4+ cells, plus higher diversity, than the aged donors did.

It was with a sample-barcoded 5' primer and a J-beta primer mix that a second PCR of roughly 6 to 12 cycles was run. Every cDNA molecule carried a tag from a template-switch adaptor bearing 12 random nucleotides. TCRdb redid the calling of the 5' RACE reads with MiXCR, one entry per CDR3 protein. The sample includes 790,000 or so distinct CDR3 sequences, 46% of them seen just once. Sequencing input: blood. The sequence was obtained from a man at least 80 years old in good health. V gene TRBV20-1 combines with J gene TRBJ2-5; maybe TRBD2 (5 bases). CDR3: CSARGSVGEGETQYF. The CDR3 region has the DNA TGCAGTGCTAGGGGGAGCGTAGGTGAAGGAGAGACCCAGTACTTC.